A single sample is the source of the 3 T cell receptor beta chains below, sequenced in a study of cytomegalovirus exposure and HLA in healthy donors. Use of 60 Vbeta and 13 Jbeta primers characterized the PCR. Profiled with immunoSEQ multiplex PCR; TCRdb holds only in-frame clones, not every one. The repertoire consists of more than 150,000 clones, with 75% to 85% occurring once and the leading ten covering under 2.5%. The source material was PBMCs. The origin of the receptors is a woman in her thirties in good health and CMV-seropositive.

The J gene is TRBJ2-5, the V gene TRBV6-1; tentative D call: TRBD1 (7 bases). The germline CDR1 and CDR2 sequences are MNHNS and SASEGT. The CDR3 has 15 amino acids. V lost 5 bases, J lost 3 bases, and 16 bases lay in between. This chain's CDR3 is CASSTQGTLEETQYF. The CDR3 bases are TGTGCCAGCAGTACACAGGGGACTTTGGAAGAGACCCAGTACTTC.

The chain carries TRBV14 and TRBJ2-5, with 7 bases identical to TRBD1. CDR1 and CDR2 (germline): SGHDN, FVKESK. The junction had 5 bases not matched to a gene; V was cut back by 5 bases and J by 2 bases. The CDR3 sequence is 14 residues long. The DNA for the CDR3 is TGTGCCAGCAGCTTGCGGACAGGACAAGAGACCCAGTACTTC. Translation gives CASSLRTGQETQYF. The full variable domain, completed using reference TRBV14 and TRBJ2-5, is EAGVTQFPSHSVIEKGQTVTLRCDPISGHDNLYWYRRVMGKEIKFLLHFVKESKQDESGMPNNRFLAERTGGTYSTLKVQPAELEDSGVYFCASSLRTGQETQYFGPGTRLLVL.

V is TRBV7-8 and J is TRBJ2-1, with 11 bases lining up with TRBD2. V gave up 5 bases and J gave up 0 bases; unmatched junction bases: 15. Germline values: CDR1 SGHVS, CDR2 FQNEAQ. The CDR3 covers 20 residues. CDR3 region: CASSHTGLAGGPSSYNEQFF. DNA for the CDR3: TGTGCCAGCAGCCACACGGGGCTAGCGGGGGGCCCGAGCTCCTACAATGAGCAGTTCTTC.